The T cell receptor (beta chain) described here comes from a study of T-cell memory formation after mild COVID-19. Broader study findings: Confirmation of SARS-CoV-2 specificity was lacking for second-wave clones peaking day 37. The pre-infection memory compartment contained some responding clones, suggesting cross-reactive memory joined.

CDR3 length: 14 residues. V gave up 5 bases and J gave up 8 bases; unmatched junction bases: 6. Germline CDR1 reads SGHTA; CDR2 reads FQGNSA. TCRalpha and TCRbeta libraries used 5'RACE with constant-segment primers and UMIs. TCRdb reprocessed the 5' RACE reads with MiXCR, giving one entry per CDR3 protein. The sample holds fewer than 350,000 distinct CDR3 sequences; 8.2% are singletons and the top ten take less than 25%. Only a few counts were recorded for this clonotype. Its antigen is not known. The receptor was derived from a man aged 18 to 30 who had mild COVID-19 (a few samples of this study predate the infection). Cell type and time point are not known. The chain is built from TRBV7-2 and TRBJ1-4; 9 positions agree with TRBD1. What was sequenced was PBMCs or a T cell subset sorted from them (not recorded which). CDR3 protein: CASSQTGGSEKLFF. The CDR3 nucleotides read TGTGCCAGCAGCCAGACAGGGGGATCCGAAAAACTGTTTTTT. The entire variable domain, with the rest obtained from reference TRBV7-2 and TRBJ1-4, is as follows: GAGVSQSPSNKVTEKGKDVELRCDPISGHTALYWYRQSLGQGLEFLIYFQGNSAPDKSGLPSDRFSAERTGGSVSTLTIQRTQQEDSAVYLCASSQTGGSEKLFFGSGTQLSVL.